The 12 T cell receptor beta chains reported below all come from one sample, sequenced in a study of control samples from healthy donors and cancer patients. Clones were read by immunoSEQ multiplex PCR, and TCRdb kept only the in-frame ones, dropping some. Here the sample spans about 150,000 clones, roughly 90% being singletons. Sequences were obtained from blood. The receptors derive from a man younger than 45 in good health.

The chain carries TRBV5-1 and TRBJ2-7; D might be TRBD2 (7 bases). This CDR3 region has 14 residues. Germline V gives CDR1 SGHRS, CDR2 YFSETQ. V was shortened by 2 bases and J by 2 bases, with 11 bases between the two germline ends. The CDR3 protein is CASSLIGGPYEQYF. In DNA form, the CDR3 reads TGCGCCAGCAGCTTAATCGGGGGGCCCTACGAGCAGTACTTC.

CDR3 DNA sequence: TGCGCCAGCAGCCAAGTCGGGACAGGGGGTAAAGATACGCAGTATTTT. Its translation is CASSQVGTGGKDTQYF. V and J are TRBV4-1 and TRBJ2-3, with 11 bases fitting TRBD1. This CDR3 is 16 amino acids long. The germline V gene encodes CDR1 MGHRA and CDR2 YSYEKL. After removal of 1 base from V and 5 bases from J, the junction contained 5 bases not matched to a gene.

The gene calls are TRBV5-1 and TRBJ2-3; D is uncertain. Germline V gene data show CDR1 as SGHRS and CDR2 as YFSETQ. The CDR3 totals 16 residues. With 0 bases removed from V and 0 bases from J, the gap between germline ends came to 11 bases. This CDR3 is CASSLATSASTDTQYF. In nucleotides, the CDR3 is TGCGCCAGCAGCTTGGCTACCAGCGCAAGCACAGATACGCAGTATTTT. The full variable domain, with the rest looked up from reference TRBV5-1 and TRBJ2-3, is KAGVTQTPRYLIKTRGQQVTLSCSPISGHRSVSWYQQTPGQGLQFLFEYFSETQRNKGNFPGRFSGRQFSNSRSEMNVSTLELGDSALYLCASSLATSASTDTQYFGPGTRLTVL.

The chain links TRBV24-1 to TRBJ2-3; D is unresolved. The CDR3 length is 16 residues. V was clipped by 9 bases and J by 0 bases, with 18 bases between them. Germline CDR1 reads KGHDR; CDR2 reads SFDVKD. The CDR3 region is CATSQWGSGSTDTQYF. The CDR3 DNA sequence: TGTGCCACCTCTCAGTGGGGATCGGGCAGCACAGATACGCAGTATTTT.

The DNA of the CDR3 is TGTGCCAGTAGTGTGGGGTACACCGGGGAGCTGTTTTTT. Translation: CASSVGYTGELFF. The chain recombines TRBV19 with TRBJ2-2; D is unresolved. CDR1 is LNHDA and CDR2 is SQIVND in the germline V gene (reference sequence). The CDR3 sequence is 13 residues long. Trimming left V 5 bases short and J 3 bases short, with 7 bases between.

V usage is TRBV3-1 (or the pseudogene TRBV3-2) and J usage is TRBJ2-7, with D hard to call. The CDR3 sequence is 14 residues long. The germline CDR1 and CDR2 sequences are LGHDT and YNNKEL (reference sequence). Trimming pared 5 bases from V and 2 bases from J, leaving 13 bases between. The CDR3 sequence: CASSSPGPTYEQYF. The CDR3 coding sequence is TGTGCCAGCAGCTCACCGGGCCCAACCTACGAGCAGTACTTC.

The chain joins TRBV19 to TRBJ2-1, with D possibly TRBD1 on 6 matching bases. V dropped 5 bases and J dropped 3 bases, with 11 bases sitting between them. The CDR3 is 14 amino acids. The germline gives CDR1 LNHDA, CDR2 SQIVND (reference sequence). This CDR3 is CASSARTVYNEQFF. The DNA for the CDR3 is TGTGCCAGTAGTGCCCGGACAGTCTACAATGAGCAGTTCTTC.

This clone was counted once. The chain employs TRBV27 and TRBJ2-3; D is uncertain. CDR1 is MNHEY, CDR2 SMNVEV, per germline (reference sequence). The V gene lost 3 bases and the J gene lost 0 bases, with 13 bases spanning the gap. The CDR3 contains 16 residues. CDR3 region: CASSFGAGSSTDTQYF. DNA for the CDR3: TGTGCCAGCAGTTTTGGCGCAGGAAGTAGCACAGATACGCAGTATTTT.

The CDR3 region has the DNA TGTGCCAGCAGCTCGGGACTAGCGGGATACGAGCAGTACTTC. Translated, it gives CASSSGLAGYEQYF. This chain uses TRBV9 with TRBJ2-7; 13 bases are a match to TRBD2. The CDR3 runs to 14 residues. With 4 bases clipped from V and 4 bases from J, the junction kept 2 bases outside the gene matches. Germline CDR1 SGDLS, CDR2 YYNGEE.

V and J are TRBV7-2 and TRBJ2-3; 10 nucleotides agree with TRBD2. J gave up 7 bases and V 5 bases, and 9 bases lay outside the gene matches. Per the germline V gene, CDR1 is SGHTA and CDR2 is FQGNSA. The CDR3 is made up of 15 amino acids. In nucleotides, the CDR3 is TGTGCCAGCAGCCGCCTAGCGGGGGACCGATATACGCAGTATTTT. This translates into CASSRLAGDRYTQYF.

The chain recombines TRBV4-3 with TRBJ1-2, with a possible D match to TRBD1 (5 bases). Germline V gene lookup returns CDR1 LGHNA and CDR2 YSLEER. The CDR3 has 12 amino acids. V gave up 0 bases and J gave up 8 bases, with 7 bases separating them. For the CDR3, the DNA is TGCGCCAGCAGCCAAGATCGGGGGGGCTACACCTTC. It yields the protein CASSQDRGGYTF.

This chain joins TRBV5-1 and TRBJ2-6; TRBD1 agrees at 7 bases. The CDR3 spans 16 residues. From germline, CDR1 is SGHRS and CDR2 YFSETQ. Losses at the gene ends were 3 bases for V and 8 bases for J; bases not matched to a gene: 11. The CDR3 reads CASSSPGQLMTNVLTF. CDR3 bases: TGCGCCAGCAGCTCCCCGGGACAGCTAATGACCAACGTCCTGACTTTC.